This entry is about one T cell receptor beta chain. Its cognate antigen is unknown. The data belong to a study of T-cell memory formation after mild COVID-19. At the level of the study: Among the donors, TCR clusters were largely specific to each donor.

From 5'RACE with constant-segment primers came TCR alpha and TCR beta cDNA libraries that carried sample barcodes and UMIs. TCRdb re-analysed the 5' RACE reads in MiXCR, keeping a single row per CDR3 protein. Of around 530,000 distinct CDR3 sequences in the sample, roughly 20% were seen once. The length of the CDR3 is 15 residues. Per germline, CDR1 DFQATT and CDR2 SNEGSKA (reference sequence). The ends were cut back, 4 bases at V and 3 bases at J, with 19 bases in the middle. Broader study findings: Pre-infection memory already had some responding clones, implying cross-reactive memory joined. Second-wave clones with a day 37 peak had unconfirmed SARS-CoV-2 specificity.

Sequences were obtained from PBMCs or a T cell subset sorted from them (not recorded which). V gene TRBV20-1 combines with J gene TRBJ2-7; D tentatively reads TRBD1 or TRBD2 (7 bases each). This receptor was obtained from an adult woman who had mild COVID-19 (a few samples of this study predate the infection). Cell type and time point are not known. CDR3 bases: TGCAGTGCTACCCCCGGGGAGGGGGCGGGCTACGAGCAGTACTTC. Residues: CSATPGEGAGYEQYF.